Each of the 27 T cell receptor beta chains below was sequenced from the same sample in a study of T cells after yellow fever vaccination. TCRdb re-called the 5' RACE reads with MiXCR, one entry per CDR3 protein. The table records a few hundred thousand distinct CDR3 sequences, 7.5% to 9% of them present only once. This specimen consisted of CD4+ T cells sorted from PBMCs, obtained 5 days after the yellow fever booster vaccination. These receptors all come from a man between 18 and 29 years old who received the YFV17D yellow fever vaccine.

The rearrangement joins TRBV20-1 to TRBJ1-6; D perhaps matches TRBD1 (6 bases). The CDR3 runs to 17 residues. Trimming took off 2 bases at V and 11 bases at J, with 25 bases between the two ends. Germline V gene data show CDR1 as DFQATT and CDR2 as SNEGSKA (reference sequence). The CDR3: CSARSPDRTLHSAPLHF. The CDR3 DNA sequence: TGCAGTGCTAGATCACCAGACAGGACTTTACACTCGGCACCCCTCCACTTT.

This clonotype showed up many times. The chain recombines TRBV28 with TRBJ2-5; D could derive from TRBD1 or TRBD2 (5 bases each). Germline V lookup: CDR1 MDHEN, CDR2 SYDVKM. V was cut by 5 bases and J by 2 bases, with 21 bases left in between. This CDR3 spans 17 amino acids. CDR3 amino acids: CASSPLRGNLVQETQYF. For the CDR3, the DNA is TGTGCCAGCAGTCCCTTGAGGGGCAATTTGGTACAAGAGACCCAGTACTTC.

The chain joins TRBV12-3 or TRBV12-4 to TRBJ1-1; 9 nucleotides agree with TRBD1. The trim removed 5 bases at V and 7 bases at J, leaving 11 bases unmatched. The CDR3 sequence is 15 residues long. CDR3 sequence (DNA): TGTGCCAGCAGTCCTGCTACAGGGGGCACTAATGAAGCTTTCTTT. Protein: CASSPATGGTNEAFF.

This clonotype was recorded a few times. This chain links TRBV5-5 with TRBJ1-2; 7 nucleotides line up with TRBD1. Trimming removed 2 bases from V and 7 bases from J; junction bases left unmatched: 5. This CDR3 has 13 amino acids. The germline gives CDR1 SGHKS, CDR2 YYEKEE (reference sequence). The CDR3 DNA is TGTGCCAGCAGCTTCCGAGGGGGCGCTGGCTACACCTTC. It specifies CASSFRGGAGYTF.

This clonotype has a handful of counts. The chain combines TRBV20-1 with TRBJ1-1; D is unresolved. This CDR3 comprises 11 residues. V shed 3 bases and J shed 3 bases, with 5 bases lying between them. Germline lookup yields CDR1 DFQATT and CDR2 SNEGSKA (reference sequence). The CDR3 protein is CSASLYTEAFF. CDR3 sequence (DNA): TGCAGTGCTAGCCTGTACACTGAAGCTTTCTTT.

CDR3 loop: CASSPGLAVYEQYF. The CDR3 region has the DNA TGTGCCAGCTCACCGGGACTAGCTGTTTACGAGCAGTACTTC. The genes are TRBV18 and TRBJ2-7; 9 nucleotides agree with TRBD2. The V and J ends lost 3 bases and 4 bases, in that order; junction bases with no gene match: 4. The CDR3 spans 14 residues. Per the germline V gene, CDR1 is KGHSH and CDR2 is LQKENI.

The J gene is TRBJ1-1, the V gene TRBV29-1; a possible D gene is TRBD1 (6 bases). Germline values: CDR1 SQVTM, CDR2 ANQGSEA. The CDR3 contains 13 residues. Trimming stripped 5 bases from V and 4 bases from J, with 14 bases between. CDR3 sequence: CSVQGRAGTEAFF. The CDR3 nucleotides are TGCAGCGTTCAGGGGCGGGCAGGCACTGAAGCTTTCTTT.

A few counts support this clonotype. J is TRBJ2-1 and V is TRBV6-2 or TRBV6-3, with unresolved D. The V gene lost 5 bases and the J gene lost 9 bases, with 14 bases spanning the gap. The CDR3 length is 13 residues. CDR1 and CDR2 from the germline V gene are MNHEY and SVGEGT. The DNA of the CDR3 is TGTGCCAGCAGTCCCCTAGTGTTGGCTGAGCAGTTCTTC. This codes for CASSPLVLAEQFF.

The chain links TRBV20-1 to TRBJ2-2; D remains unclear. Germline V gene data show CDR1 as DFQATT and CDR2 as SNEGSKA (reference sequence). The CDR3 covers 12 residues. V was shortened by 1 base and J by 6 bases, with 6 bases between the two germline ends. CDR3 sequence reads: CSARVGAGELFF. As DNA, the CDR3 is TGCAGTGCTAGAGTTGGTGCCGGGGAGCTGTTTTTT.

DNA of the CDR3: TGTGCCAGCAGCAGGGGCAGAGATCGCGAGCAGTACGTC. Translation gives CASSRGRDREQYV. The V call is TRBV27, the J call TRBJ2-7, with a possible D match to TRBD1 (6 bases). Germline-derived CDR1 and CDR2 are MNHEY and SMNVEV (reference sequence). The CDR3 sequence is 13 residues long. Trimming removed 6 bases from V and 6 bases from J, with 15 bases in between.

This clonotype was counted only a few times. CDR3 in DNA: TGCGCCAGCAGCCAACCGGGACAGAATAACTATGGCTACACCTTC. Its protein product is CASSQPGQNNYGYTF. V usage is TRBV4-1 and J usage is TRBJ1-2; TRBD1 agrees at 7 bases. The CDR3 sequence is 15 residues long. The V and J ends lost 2 bases and 1 base, in that order; junction bases with no gene match: 4. In germline, CDR1 is MGHRA, CDR2 YSYEKL.

J is TRBJ2-5 and V is TRBV20-1; 7 nucleotides line up with TRBD1. Looked up from germline, CDR1 is DFQATT and CDR2 is SNEGSKA (reference sequence). CDR3 size: 13 residues. J lost 4 bases, V lost 4 bases, and 6 bases had no gene match. The CDR3 loop is CSAIRGLGETQYF. CDR3 DNA: TGCAGTGCTATAAGGGGGCTGGGAGAGACCCAGTACTTC.

The J gene is TRBJ2-3, the V gene TRBV6-1; the D gene is possibly TRBD2 (6 bases). The CDR3 is 13 amino acids. V was cut by 7 bases and J by 1 base, with 9 bases left in between. The germline V gene has CDR1 MNHNS and CDR2 SASEGT. In DNA, the CDR3 is TGTGCCAGCACGAAGCGGGGCACAGATACGCAGTATTTT. This sequence encodes CASTKRGTDTQYF.

This clonotype was seen ten or more times. The chain carries TRBV20-1 and TRBJ2-1, with 8 positions matching TRBD2. V dropped 0 bases and J dropped 8; count of bases not matched to a gene: 6. Germline loops: CDR1 DFQATT, CDR2 SNEGSKA (reference sequence). The CDR3 spans 14 residues. The CDR3 DNA reads TGCAGTGCTAGAGATCCTTCGGGAGGGGATGAGCAGTTCTTC. The encoded protein is CSARDPSGGDEQFF.

This clonotype was observed a few times. The rearrangement joins TRBV4-3 to TRBJ2-3; 7 nucleotides agree with TRBD2. J gave up 3 bases and V 2 bases, and 8 bases lay outside the gene matches. This CDR3 is built from 16 residues. The germline V gene encodes CDR1 LGHNA and CDR2 YSLEER. CDR3 sequence reads: CASSQLHGGKTDTQYF. The CDR3 nucleotides read TGCGCCAGCAGCCAACTTCACGGGGGGAAGACAGATACGCAGTATTTT.

This chain links TRBV12-3 or TRBV12-4 with TRBJ2-1, with 7 bases identical to TRBD1. CDR3 size: 12 residues. V lost 6 bases, J lost 10 bases, and 6 bases stayed unmatched. The CDR3 sequence is CASRTGVGEQFF. In DNA, the CDR3 is TGTGCCAGCAGAACAGGGGTGGGGGAGCAGTTCTTC.

This clonotype occurred a few times. This chain joins TRBV5-1 and TRBJ2-7; D possibly corresponds to TRBD1 (6 bases). CDR3 length equals 14 residues. Trimming shortened V by 0 bases and J by 5 bases, and 12 bases separated the two germline ends. Germline V gives CDR1 SGHRS, CDR2 YFSETQ. The CDR3 protein is CASSLGDQGNEQYV. The DNA for the CDR3 is TGCGCCAGCAGCTTGGGAGATCAGGGGAACGAGCAGTACGTC.

The V and J genes are TRBV6-5 and TRBJ2-3; TRBD2 matches at 10 bases. The trim removed 6 bases at V and 5 bases at J, leaving 8 bases unmatched. The CDR3 has 15 amino acids. Germline V lookup: CDR1 MNHEY, CDR2 SVGAGI. The CDR3 loop reads CASSPAGGRQDTQYF. CDR3 nucleotides: TGTGCCAGCAGCCCAGCGGGGGGGCGTCAAGATACGCAGTATTTT.

This clonotype was seen only a few times. V and J are TRBV24-1 and TRBJ2-2; maybe TRBD2 (5 bases). The CDR3 spans 14 residues. Germline lookup yields CDR1 KGHDR and CDR2 SFDVKD. V lost 4 bases, J lost 6 bases, and 11 bases lay in between. The CDR3 DNA follows: TGTGCCACCAGTGACACGAAGAGGGCCGGGGAGCTGTTTTTT. It translates to CATSDTKRAGELFF.

The chain carries TRBV27 and TRBJ1-2, with D tentatively TRBD1 (5 bases). Germline CDR1 MNHEY, CDR2 SMNVEV (reference sequence). The V gene lost 6 bases and the J gene lost 4 bases, with 15 bases spanning the gap. The CDR3 loop spans 14 amino acids. CDR3 sequence (DNA): TGTGCCAGCAGCCCGACCAGGAGGGGCTATGGCTACACCTTC. Encoded protein: CASSPTRRGYGYTF.

This clonotype was observed a few times. The chain is built from TRBV16 and TRBJ2-5; D gene ambiguous. With 0 bases removed from V and 7 bases from J, the gap between germline ends came to 12 bases. CDR1 is KGHSY and CDR2 is FQNENV in the germline V gene. This CDR3 is 14 amino acids long. The CDR3: CASSQSREVGTQYF. The CDR3 DNA reads TGTGCCAGCAGCCAATCTCGAGAGGTTGGGACCCAGTACTTC.

This clonotype was recorded a few times. The gene calls are TRBV6-2 or TRBV6-3 and TRBJ1-1, with D tentatively TRBD1 (6 bases). V gave up 11 bases and J gave up 6 bases, with 13 bases separating them. The CDR3 runs 11 residues. Per the germline V gene, CDR1 is MNHEY and CDR2 is SVGEGT. CDR3 residues: CAGGQGPEAFF. CDR3 coding DNA: TGTGCCGGGGGCCAGGGGCCTGAAGCTTTCTTT.

This clonotype has just a few counts. The chain combines TRBV29-1 with TRBJ2-7; tentative D call: TRBD1 (6 bases). V was shortened by 5 bases and J by 3 bases, with 11 bases between the two germline ends. There are 12 residues in the CDR3. Germline CDR1 and CDR2: SQVTM and ANQGSEA. CDR3 residues: CSVSLQGYEQYF. CDR3 sequence (DNA): TGCAGCGTTTCACTACAGGGCTACGAGCAGTACTTC.

This clonotype came up a few times. V is TRBV25-1 and J is TRBJ1-2, with a possible D match to TRBD1 (6 bases). Germline V gene sequence: CDR1 MGHDK, CDR2 SYGVNS. Trimming took 2 bases from V and 8 from J, leaving 21 bases between them. The CDR3 covers 16 residues. This chain's CDR3 is CASSELGAGKVIGYTF. The CDR3 nucleotides are TGTGCCAGCAGTGAACTGGGGGCAGGGAAAGTGATCGGCTACACCTTC.

This clonotype was seen a handful of times. This chain connects TRBV28 to TRBJ2-2; a possible D gene is TRBD2 (5 bases). The CDR3 is 16 residues long. V shed 5 bases and J shed 1 base, with 14 bases lying between them. The germline CDR1 and CDR2 sequences are MDHEN and SYDVKM. The CDR3 bases are TGTGCCAGCAGTCCCACCTCCGGGGTGAACACCGGGGAGCTGTTTTTT. Translation: CASSPTSGVNTGELFF.

This clonotype was seen more than once but under ten times. The genes are TRBV18 and TRBJ2-5; D unresolved. The germline V and J ends were trimmed by 3 bases and 2 bases, with 7 bases remaining between them. Germline V gene data show CDR1 as KGHSH and CDR2 as LQKENI. The CDR3 sequence is 13 residues long. The CDR3 nucleotides are TGTGCCAGCTCACCTTTTGCGCAAGAGACCCAGTACTTC. It translates to CASSPFAQETQYF.

This clonotype was counted between two and nine times. The rearrangement links TRBV20-1 to TRBJ1-2; possible D gene TRBD1, 5 bases. Per the germline V gene, CDR1 is DFQATT and CDR2 is SNEGSKA (reference sequence). The V end was cut by 3 bases, the J end by 4 bases, with 12 bases between. This CDR3 contains 13 residues. CDR3 sequence (DNA): TGCAGTGCTAGGGTGGGGCCTGGCTATGGCTACACCTTC. It yields the protein CSARVGPGYGYTF.